This T cell receptor (beta chain) was profiled in a study of T cell responses to AZD1222 COVID-19 vaccine. Study results and limitations: After the peak T cell response, and only then, were repertoires sampled. Vaccine-related CD4 TCRs covered spike, predominating at 160-218 and 743-854.

Second-dose intervals near 4 or 12 weeks were combined. The table came from immunoSEQ multiplex PCR; TCRdb's copy has only in-frame clones and leaves some out. The sample holds more than 150,000 clones, about 89% seen once. As to this clone: The antigen remains unidentified.

CDR1 and CDR2 (germline): MDHEN, SYDVKM. The V end lost 5 bases, the J end lost 3 bases, and 5 bases lay between the germline ends. CDR3 length equals 12 residues. The origin of this receptor is an adult who received the AZD1222 COVID-19 vaccine. The chain is built from TRBV28 and TRBJ2-1; D is ambiguous. The material sequenced was peripheral blood, taken 28 days after the second AZD1222 dose. The CDR3 DNA sequence: TGTGCCAGCAGTATCAACTACAATGAGCAGTTCTTC. It codes for CASSINYNEQFF.